The present entry profiles one T cell receptor (beta chain) with its context. These data are taken from a study of blood T cell repertoires in COVID-19. Overall study: Material from acute and convalescent COVID-19 was sourced from the United States, Italy and Spain.

Germline V CDR1 and CDR2: SGHKS, YYEKEE (reference sequence). The CDR3 has 15 residues. V lost 0 bases and J lost 2; bases outside the gene matches: 3. In the original analysis: From reference gene primer amplification, estimates of nucleated cell counts were derived. TCRdb's copy holds only in-frame clones and misses some; the assay was immunoSEQ multiplex PCR. V and J calls and clone size are as listed in that table; D and trimming were resolved from the DNA. The table lists about 80,000 clones, about four fifths of them singletons. The specimen sequenced was peripheral blood. The sequence derives from a human donor in a cohort sampled during active COVID-19. The J gene is TRBJ2-3, the V gene TRBV5-5; 7 positions match TRBD2. CDR3 region: CASSLGAGSTDTQYF. The CDR3 nucleotides read TGTGCCAGCAGCTTGGGAGCGGGGTCCACAGATACGCAGTATTTT. Full variable domain (remainder filled in from reference TRBV5-5 and TRBJ2-3): DAGVTQSPTHLIKTRGQQVTLRCSPISGHKSVSWYQQVLGQGPQFIFQYYEKEERGRGNFPDRFSARQFPNYSSELNVNALLLGDSALYLCASSLGAGSTDTQYFGPGTRLTVL.